This entry lists 5 T cell receptor beta chains sequenced from one sample in a study of blood T cell repertoires in COVID-19. Method: immunoSEQ multiplex PCR; TCRdb's copy keeps in-frame clones and lacks some. The data show 23,000 or so clones, with roughly nine tenths seen just once and roughly 7.4% held by the top ten. Source material: peripheral blood. The receptor source for this set is a human donor in a cohort sampled during active COVID-19.

This clone was seen more than once but under ten times. The rearrangement joins TRBV19 to TRBJ1-5; TRBD1 agrees at 8 bases. J lost 6 bases, V lost 5 bases, and 9 bases had no gene match. Germline V gene sequence: CDR1 LNHDA, CDR2 SQIVND (reference sequence). The CDR3 extends over 15 amino acids. The DNA for the CDR3 is TGTGCCAGTAGTGGACAGGGAGACCCTAGTCAGCCCCAGCATTTT. It is translated as CASSGQGDPSQPQHF.

The J gene is TRBJ2-2, the V gene TRBV18, with TRBD2 matching 8 bases. V lost 1 base and J lost 5; bases outside the gene matches: 9. CDR3 size: 17 residues. The germline V gene encodes CDR1 KGHSH and CDR2 LQKENI. The CDR3 region is CASSPLNVVAGTGELFF. Written as DNA, the CDR3 is TGTGCCAGCTCACCACTCAACGTGGTAGCGGGAACCGGGGAGCTGTTTTTT.

This clone was picked up a small number of times. The chain uses TRBV7-9 and TRBJ1-3; 9 nucleotides line up with TRBD1. The trim removed 1 base at V and 7 bases at J, leaving 8 bases unmatched. Germline CDR1 is SEHNR and CDR2 is FQNEAQ (reference sequence). This CDR3 spans 16 amino acids. CDR3 coding DNA: TGTGCCAGCAGCTTAGGGGCAAGGACAGGGGAGAACACCATATATTTT. It yields the protein CASSLGARTGENTIYF.

This chain uses TRBV5-1 with TRBJ2-7; 9 positions agree with TRBD1. The CDR3 consists of 14 residues. V lost 4 bases, J lost 2 bases, and 4 bases stayed unmatched. CDR1 is SGHRS, CDR2 YFSETQ, per germline. CDR3 sequence reads: CASSPGQGPYEQYF. CDR3 in DNA: TGCGCCAGCAGCCCAGGACAGGGGCCCTACGAGCAGTACTTC.

This chain connects TRBV5-4 to TRBJ2-7; 8 bases are shared with TRBD2. Germline loops: CDR1 SGHNT, CDR2 YYREEE (reference sequence). The CDR3 extends over 15 amino acids. J was trimmed by 5 bases and V by 0 bases; bases with no gene match: 7. The DNA of the CDR3 is TGTGCCAGCAGCTTGGAGGGGACTAGTTACAACGAGCAGTACTTC. Protein: CASSLEGTSYNEQYF. The complete variable domain, with remaining parts taken from reference TRBV5-4 and TRBJ2-7, reads ETGVTQSPTHLIKTRGQQVTLRCSSQSGHNTVSWYQQALGQGPQFIFQYYREEENGRGNFPPRFSGLQFPNYSSELNVNALELDDSALYLCASSLEGTSYNEQYFGPGTRLTVT.